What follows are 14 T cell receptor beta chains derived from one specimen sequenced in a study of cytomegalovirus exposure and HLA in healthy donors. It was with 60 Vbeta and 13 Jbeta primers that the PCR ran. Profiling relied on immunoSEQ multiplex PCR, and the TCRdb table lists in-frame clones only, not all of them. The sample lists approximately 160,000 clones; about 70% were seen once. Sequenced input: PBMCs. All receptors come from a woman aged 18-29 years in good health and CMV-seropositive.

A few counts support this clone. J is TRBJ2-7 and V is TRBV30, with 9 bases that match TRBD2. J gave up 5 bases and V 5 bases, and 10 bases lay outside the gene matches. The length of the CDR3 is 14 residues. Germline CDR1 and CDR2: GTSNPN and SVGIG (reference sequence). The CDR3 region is CAWGLSGSRHEQYF. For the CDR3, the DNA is TGTGCCTGGGGCCTTAGCGGGAGCAGGCACGAGCAGTACTTC.

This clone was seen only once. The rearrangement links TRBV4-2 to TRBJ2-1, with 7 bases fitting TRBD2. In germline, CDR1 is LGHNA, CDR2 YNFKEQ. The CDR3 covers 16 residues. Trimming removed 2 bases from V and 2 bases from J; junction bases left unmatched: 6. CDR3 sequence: CASSQLTGGPYNEQFF. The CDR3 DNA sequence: TGTGCCAGCAGCCAATTAACGGGAGGCCCCTACAATGAGCAGTTCTTC.

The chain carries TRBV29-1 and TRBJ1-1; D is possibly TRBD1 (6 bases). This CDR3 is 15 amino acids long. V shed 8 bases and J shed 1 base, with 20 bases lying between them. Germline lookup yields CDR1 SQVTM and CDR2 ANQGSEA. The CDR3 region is CSSFRGGRRNTEAFF. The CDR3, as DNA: TGCAGCTCATTTCGGGGGGGCAGAAGGAACACTGAAGCTTTCTTT.

The CDR3 reads CASSQERQMLAGADDTQYF. In DNA form, the CDR3 reads TGTGCCAGCAGCCAAGAGCGGCAGATGTTAGCGGGGGCGGACGATACGCAGTATTTT. The J gene is TRBJ2-3, the V gene TRBV14; 9 bases are shared with TRBD2. CDR3 length: 19 residues. The germline V gene encodes CDR1 SGHDN and CDR2 FVKESK. V was clipped by 0 bases and J by 6 bases; unmatched bases: 16.

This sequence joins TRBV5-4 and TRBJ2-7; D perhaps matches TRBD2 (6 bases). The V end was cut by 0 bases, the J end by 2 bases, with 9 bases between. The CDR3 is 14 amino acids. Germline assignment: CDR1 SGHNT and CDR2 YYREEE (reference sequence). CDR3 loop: CASSLVGGTYEQYF. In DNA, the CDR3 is TGTGCCAGCAGCTTGGTCGGGGGTACCTACGAGCAGTACTTC.

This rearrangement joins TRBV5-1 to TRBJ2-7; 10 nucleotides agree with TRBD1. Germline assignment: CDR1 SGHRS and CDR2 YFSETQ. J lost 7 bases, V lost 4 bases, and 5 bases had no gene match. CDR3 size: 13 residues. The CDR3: CASSASDRGEQYF. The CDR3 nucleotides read TGCGCCAGCAGCGCCTCGGACAGGGGGGAGCAGTACTTC.

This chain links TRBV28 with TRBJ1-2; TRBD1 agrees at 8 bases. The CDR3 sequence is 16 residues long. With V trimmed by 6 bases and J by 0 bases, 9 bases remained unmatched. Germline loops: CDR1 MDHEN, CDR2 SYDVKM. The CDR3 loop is CASSPPPGGPNYGYTF. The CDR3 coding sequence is TGTGCCAGCAGCCCACCCCCAGGGGGCCCTAACTATGGCTACACCTTC.

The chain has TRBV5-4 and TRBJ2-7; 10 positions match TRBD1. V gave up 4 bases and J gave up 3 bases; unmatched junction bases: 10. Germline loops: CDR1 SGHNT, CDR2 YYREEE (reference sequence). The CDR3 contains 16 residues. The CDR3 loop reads CASSHSTGGFLYEQYF. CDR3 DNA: TGTGCCAGCAGCCATTCGACAGGGGGCTTCCTCTACGAGCAGTACTTC.

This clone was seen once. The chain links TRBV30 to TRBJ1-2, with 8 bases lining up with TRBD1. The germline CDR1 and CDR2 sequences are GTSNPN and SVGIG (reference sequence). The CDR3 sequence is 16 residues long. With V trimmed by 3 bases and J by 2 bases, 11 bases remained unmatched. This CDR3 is CAWSATPGGGNYGYTF. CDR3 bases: TGTGCCTGGAGCGCTACTCCAGGGGGCGGCAACTATGGCTACACCTTC.

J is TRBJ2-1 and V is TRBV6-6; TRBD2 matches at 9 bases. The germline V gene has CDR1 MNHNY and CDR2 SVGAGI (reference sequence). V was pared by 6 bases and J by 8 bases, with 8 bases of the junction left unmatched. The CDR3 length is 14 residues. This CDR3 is CASSNSGGRYEQFF. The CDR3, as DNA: TGTGCCAGCAGCAATAGCGGGGGCCGCTATGAGCAGTTCTTC.

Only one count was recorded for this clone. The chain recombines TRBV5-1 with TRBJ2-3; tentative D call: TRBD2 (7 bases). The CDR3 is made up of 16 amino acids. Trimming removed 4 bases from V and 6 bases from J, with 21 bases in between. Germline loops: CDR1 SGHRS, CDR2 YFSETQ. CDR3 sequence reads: CASSPRWGGRLDTQYF. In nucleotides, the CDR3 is TGCGCCAGCAGCCCTAGATGGGGGGGCCGGCTCGATACGCAGTATTTT.

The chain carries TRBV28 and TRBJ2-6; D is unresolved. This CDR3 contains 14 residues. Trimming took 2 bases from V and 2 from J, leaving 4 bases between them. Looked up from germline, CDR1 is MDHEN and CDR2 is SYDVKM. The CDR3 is CASSLEAGANVLTF. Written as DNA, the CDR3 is TGTGCCAGCAGTTTAGAGGCTGGGGCCAACGTCCTGACTTTC.

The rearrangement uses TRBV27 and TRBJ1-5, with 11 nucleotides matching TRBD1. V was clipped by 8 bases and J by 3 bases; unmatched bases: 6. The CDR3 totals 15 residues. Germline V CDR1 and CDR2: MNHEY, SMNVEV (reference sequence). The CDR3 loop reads CASADRGLNNQPQHF. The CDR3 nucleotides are TGTGCCAGCGCGGACAGGGGGCTGAACAATCAGCCCCAGCATTTT.

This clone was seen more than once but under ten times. In DNA, the CDR3 is TGTGCCAGCAGCTTAGAATCTAGCGGGGTACAGAAAGAGACCCAGTACTTC. This gives the protein CASSLESSGVQKETQYF. The chain joins TRBV11-2 to TRBJ2-5; TRBD2 aligns across 9 bases. The V segment lost 0 bases and the J segment 3 bases; nucleotides outside the gene matches: 8. Per germline, CDR1 SGHAT and CDR2 FQNNGV. This CDR3 contains 17 residues. Filled out from reference TRBV11-2 and TRBJ2-5, the complete variable domain reads EAGVAQSPRYKIIEKRQSVAFWCNPISGHATLYWYQQILGQGPKLLIQFQNNGVVDDSQLPKDRFSAERLKGVDSTLKIQPAKLEDSAVYLCASSLESSGVQKETQYFGPGTRLLVL.